Ten or more counts support the clone carrying this TCR beta chain. The authors made TCR cDNA by 5'RACE template switching, adding a universal primer site and UMIs. TCRdb ran MiXCR on the 5' RACE reads and lists one entry per CDR3 protein. The sample has 200,000 to 250,000 distinct CDR3 sequences; less than 3.5% are singletons. This sample is part of a study of T cells after yellow fever vaccination. The CDR3 has 15 amino acids. CDR1 is SGHAT and CDR2 is FQNNGV in the germline V gene. V was pared by 1 base and J by 5 bases, with 11 bases between. The source was CD4+ T cells sorted from PBMCs, collected 10 days after the yellow fever booster vaccination. This chain connects TRBV11-2 to TRBJ2-2; tentatively, D is TRBD1 or TRBD2 (5 bases each). The source is a man aged 18 to 29 who received the YFV17D yellow fever vaccine. CDR3 in DNA: TGTGCCAGCAGCTTAGCCGGGACCACAACCGGGGAGCTGTTTTTT. This translates into CASSLAGTTTGELFF.